These 32 T cell receptor beta chains came from one sample sequenced in a study of T-cell reconstitution after alpha-beta-depleted transplantation in children. TCRbeta library preparation incorporated unique molecular identifiers. TCRdb reprocessed the PCR reads with MiXCR, giving one entry per CDR3 protein. Found here are about a million distinct CDR3 sequences, roughly 29% of them singletons; the top ten hold about 28%. The specimen was PBMCs, mostly from graft donor cells, collected 360 days after TCRalphabeta/CD19-depleted stem cell transplant. These receptors were taken from a boy in the first two years of life who had a stem cell transplant for SCID, so the T cells may come from the graft donor.

The J gene is TRBJ2-7, the V gene TRBV9; D is uncertain. The V end lost 3 bases, the J end lost 7 bases, and 20 bases lay between the germline ends. CDR1 is SGDLS, CDR2 YYNGEE, per germline. CDR3 length: 15 residues. The CDR3 loop is CASSARTGTYEEQYF. CDR3 bases: TGTGCCAGCAGCGCACGGACGGGCACCTACGAAGAGCAGTACTTC. Combining the CDR3 with reference TRBV9 and TRBJ2-7 gives the whole variable domain DSGVTQTPKHLITATGQRVTLRCSPRSGDLSVYWYQQSLDQGLQFLIQYYNGEERAKGNILERFSAQQFPDLHSELNLSSLELGDSALYFCASSARTGTYEEQYFGPGTRLTVT.

V and J are TRBV29-1 and TRBJ2-1; D unclear. Trimming shortened V by 4 bases and J by 7 bases, and 11 bases separated the two germline ends. This CDR3 contains 12 residues. The V gene's germline CDR1 is SQVTM and CDR2 ANQGSEA. The CDR3 DNA follows: TGCAGCGTTGCGTCTGGTAGGAATGAGCAGTTCTTC. Its protein is CSVASGRNEQFF.

This clonotype was recorded at least ten times. The rearrangement links TRBV12-3 or TRBV12-4 to TRBJ1-5; possible D gene TRBD1, 5 bases. Trimming pared 8 bases from V and 1 base from J, leaving 6 bases between. This CDR3 is 12 amino acids long. The CDR3 spells CASRDSNQPQHF. The CDR3 DNA sequence: TGTGCCAGCCGGGACAGCAATCAGCCCCAGCATTTT.

The sample holds many counts of this clonotype. CDR3 in amino acids: CASSSGQGGQETQYF. CDR3 nucleotides: TGTGCCAGCAGCTCAGGACAGGGAGGGCAAGAGACCCAGTACTTC. J is TRBJ2-5 and V is TRBV7-7; the D gene is possibly TRBD1 (8 bases). CDR1 SSHAT and CDR2 FNYEAQ come from the germline V gene (reference sequence). The CDR3 is made up of 15 amino acids. V was trimmed by 4 bases and J by 2 bases, leaving 14 bases between them.

This clonotype was counted between two and nine times. The rearrangement joins TRBV3-1 to TRBJ2-6; the D is unclear. CDR3 size: 19 residues. Germline assignment: CDR1 LGHDT and CDR2 YNNKEL (reference sequence). Trimming left V 5 bases short and J 1 base short, with 21 bases between. Here the CDR3 DNA reads TGTGCCAGCAGCTTCTACTGGTGGCCCTATCAATCTGGGGCCAACGTCCTGACTTTC. It translates to CASSFYWWPYQSGANVLTF.

The CDR3 reads CASSIGLGADNEQFF. The DNA for the CDR3 is TGTGCCAGTAGTATCGGACTAGGTGCCGACAATGAGCAGTTCTTC. The rearrangement joins TRBV19 to TRBJ2-1; 7 nucleotides align to TRBD2. The V gene end was trimmed by 3 bases and the J gene end by 5 bases; junction bases not matched to a gene: 7. Looked up from germline, CDR1 is LNHDA and CDR2 is SQIVND (reference sequence). The CDR3 loop spans 15 amino acids. Full variable domain (rest looked up from reference TRBV19 and TRBJ2-1): DGGITQSPKYLFRKEGQNVTLSCEQNLNHDAMYWYRQDPGQGLRLIYYSQIVNDFQKGDIAEGYSVSREKKESFPLTVTSAQKNPTAFYLCASSIGLGADNEQFFGPGTRLTVL.

In its sample, this clonotype was seen a few times. The chain combines TRBV2 with TRBJ2-6; D perhaps matches TRBD2 (5 bases). The V and J ends lost 6 bases and 0 bases respectively, with 6 bases between them. The CDR3 is 14 residues long. Germline CDR1 and CDR2: SNHLY and FYNNEI. DNA for the CDR3: TGTGCCAGCAGCGGGAACTCTGGGGCCAACGTCCTGACTTTC. Translating it yields CASSGNSGANVLTF.

This clonotype was seen repeatedly, ten times or more. This chain connects TRBV24-1 to TRBJ2-5; maybe TRBD1 (6 bases). Germline CDR1 is KGHDR and CDR2 is SFDVKD. The length of the CDR3 is 13 residues. The ends were cut back, 4 bases at V and 4 bases at J, with 9 bases in the middle. CDR3 residues: CATSDVRGETQYF. As DNA, the CDR3 is TGTGCCACCAGTGACGTCAGGGGAGAGACCCAGTACTTC.

The rearrangement links TRBV5-6 to TRBJ2-7, with TRBD2 matching 8 bases. CDR1 is SGHDT and CDR2 is YYEEEE in the germline V gene. The V gene end was trimmed by 0 bases and the J gene end by 2 bases; junction bases not matched to a gene: 7. The CDR3 spans 16 residues. CDR3 amino acids: CASSLAEIAGTYEQYF. CDR3 DNA sequence: TGTGCCAGCAGCTTGGCCGAGATAGCGGGGACCTACGAGCAGTACTTC.

The chain is built from TRBV9 and TRBJ1-1, with 7 positions matching TRBD1. This CDR3 is built from 13 residues. After removal of 2 bases from V and 8 bases from J, the junction contained 6 bases not matched to a gene. Per the germline V gene, CDR1 is SGDLS and CDR2 is YYNGEE. CDR3 region: CASSVQGVGEAFF. The CDR3 nucleotides are TGTGCCAGCAGCGTTCAGGGGGTTGGCGAAGCTTTCTTT.

This clonotype was counted between two and nine times. The chain combines TRBV2 with TRBJ1-3, with 8 bases fitting TRBD1. Per germline, CDR1 SNHLY and CDR2 FYNNEI. The CDR3 consists of 17 residues. Unmatched junction bases numbered 11, after V lost 7 bases and J lost 0 bases. CDR3 region: CASTRGQGYYSGNTIYF. The CDR3 region has the DNA TGTGCCAGCACCCGAGGACAGGGCTACTACTCTGGAAACACCATATATTTT.

This clonotype showed up just a few times. This sequence joins TRBV18 and TRBJ2-1; TRBD1 matches 9 bases. The V gene end was trimmed by 3 bases and the J gene end by 6 bases; junction bases not matched to a gene: 6. The CDR3 runs 15 residues. The germline gives CDR1 KGHSH, CDR2 LQKENI. CDR3 amino acids: CASSPGDRDSNEQFF. The CDR3 DNA follows: TGTGCCAGCTCACCCGGGGACAGGGACTCCAATGAGCAGTTCTTC.

This clonotype was seen more than once but under ten times. This chain links TRBV7-9 with TRBJ2-3; D uncertain. This CDR3 comprises 12 residues. V was pared by 6 bases and J by 6 bases, with 10 bases between. The V gene's germline CDR1 is SEHNR and CDR2 FQNEAQ (reference sequence). The CDR3 loop is CASSSRWDTQYF. In DNA form, the CDR3 reads TGTGCCAGCAGTTCGAGATGGGATACGCAGTATTTT.

This clonotype was seen a handful of times. The CDR3 is CASSARLGQGNGYTF. The CDR3 DNA follows: TGCGCCAGCAGTGCTCGTTTGGGACAGGGGAATGGCTACACCTTC. V is TRBV5-1 and J is TRBJ1-2, with 10 bases that match TRBD1. Germline V gene sequence: CDR1 SGHRS, CDR2 YFSETQ. The CDR3 has 15 amino acids. Trimming cost V 5 bases and J 6 bases; bases outside gene matches: 10.

This clonotype was counted only a few times. The chain links TRBV10-1 to TRBJ1-4; TRBD1 aligns across 7 bases. This CDR3 is 14 amino acids long. With V trimmed by 0 bases and J by 12 bases, 7 bases remained unmatched. Germline CDR1 reads WNHNN; CDR2 reads SYGVQD (reference sequence). CDR3 coding DNA: TGCGCCAGCAGTGAGTCTCCAGGGGGGACCGAACTGTTTTTT. Its translation: CASSESPGGTELFF.

This clonotype has more than one count but fewer than ten. The V call is TRBV5-1, the J call TRBJ2-1; 7 nucleotides agree with TRBD2. The ends lost 4 bases at V and 6 bases at J; junction bases unmatched: 7. The length of the CDR3 is 14 residues. Germline lookup yields CDR1 SGHRS and CDR2 YFSETQ. CDR3 protein: CASSRGLDSNEQFF. In DNA form, the CDR3 reads TGCGCCAGCAGCCGCGGACTAGATAGCAATGAGCAGTTCTTC.

The chain combines TRBV12-3 or TRBV12-4 with TRBJ2-3; D unclear. V lost 3 bases and J 0 bases, leaving 10 bases between the germline ends. This CDR3 has 15 residues. Here the CDR3 DNA reads TGTGCCAGCAGTTTGCCAGTTACTAGCACAGATACGCAGTATTTT. Its protein product is CASSLPVTSTDTQYF.

The CDR3 nucleotides are TGTGCCAGCAGCCGAAACAGGGGGTACCGTACCGGGGAGCTGTTTTTT. It encodes CASSRNRGYRTGELFF. This chain uses TRBV12-3 or TRBV12-4 with TRBJ2-2, with 8 bases fitting TRBD1. The V segment lost 6 bases and the J segment 5 bases; nucleotides outside the gene matches: 11. This CDR3 region has 16 residues.

The chain employs TRBV5-5 and TRBJ2-1; D may be TRBD1 (6 bases). This CDR3 spans 18 amino acids. The V end lost 0 bases, the J end lost 0 bases, and 16 bases lay between the germline ends. Germline loops: CDR1 SGHKS, CDR2 YYEKEE (reference sequence). This CDR3 is CASSLVGQGISSYNEQFF. The CDR3 nucleotides read TGTGCCAGCAGCTTGGTGGGACAAGGTATCAGCTCCTACAATGAGCAGTTCTTC. The variable domain in full, completed from reference TRBV5-5 and TRBJ2-1, reads DAGVTQSPTHLIKTRGQQVTLRCSPISGHKSVSWYQQVLGQGPQFIFQYYEKEERGRGNFPDRFSARQFPNYSSELNVNALLLGDSALYLCASSLVGQGISSYNEQFFGPGTRLTVL.

This rearrangement joins TRBV15 to TRBJ1-1; no reliable D call. The CDR3 is 14 residues long. CDR1 and CDR2 from the germline V gene are LNHNV and YYDKDF (reference sequence). Trimming removed 4 bases at V and 1 base at J, with 10 bases between. CDR3 nucleotide sequence: TGTGCCACCAGCAACGCGGGGAAGAACACTGAAGCTTTCTTT. Translating gives CATSNAGKNTEAFF.

A few counts support this clonotype. The rearrangement links TRBV4-1 to TRBJ2-7; the D is unclear. The CDR3 extends over 15 amino acids. Trimming left V 3 bases short and J 0 bases short, with 12 bases between. CDR1 MGHRA and CDR2 YSYEKL come from the germline V gene. CDR3 sequence reads: CASSQGEADSYEQYF. CDR3 sequence (DNA): TGCGCCAGCAGCCAGGGTGAGGCTGACTCCTACGAGCAGTACTTC.

V usage is TRBV12-3 or TRBV12-4 and J usage is TRBJ2-5, with D perhaps matching TRBD1 or TRBD2 (5 bases each). This CDR3 is 14 amino acids long. The V end lost 3 bases, the J end lost 6 bases, and 14 bases lay between the germline ends. CDR3 nucleotides: TGTGCCAGCAGTTTCGCACAGGAGGAGAAGACCCAGTACTTC. It is translated as CASSFAQEEKTQYF.

The V gene is TRBV15, the J gene TRBJ2-7, with D possibly TRBD1 on 5 matching bases. Germline values: CDR1 LNHNV, CDR2 YYDKDF (reference sequence). The CDR3 has 13 residues. The V and J ends lost 6 bases and 5 bases respectively, with 14 bases between them. CDR3 amino acids: CATRISGFHEQYF. CDR3 in DNA: TGTGCCACCAGGATCTCAGGGTTCCACGAGCAGTACTTC. Full variable domain (missing parts from reference TRBV15 and TRBJ2-7): DAMVIQNPRYQVTQFGKPVTLSCSQTLNHNVMYWYQQKSSQAPKLLFHYYDKDFNNEADTPDNFQSRRPNTSFCFLDIRSPGLGDTAMYLCATRISGFHEQYFGPGTRLTVT.

V usage is TRBV27 and J usage is TRBJ2-5; weak D call: TRBD2 (7 bases). The V gene's germline CDR1 is MNHEY and CDR2 SMNVEV (reference sequence). V was trimmed by 6 bases and J by 7 bases, leaving 21 bases between them. The CDR3 is 15 amino acids. CDR3 region: CASRRGGPWIGTQYF. CDR3 nucleotide sequence: TGTGCCAGCAGGAGGGGGGGCCCCTGGATCGGGACCCAGTACTTC.

This clonotype turned up a few times. The CDR3 sequence: CASSSAYWTNEKLFF. For the CDR3, the DNA is TGTGCCAGTAGTAGTGCGTACTGGACTAATGAAAAACTGTTTTTT. The rearrangement uses TRBV19 and TRBJ1-4, with D hard to call. CDR1 and CDR2 from the germline V gene are LNHDA and SQIVND (reference sequence). This CDR3 is 15 amino acids long. Trimming shortened V by 4 bases and J by 2 bases, and 11 bases separated the two germline ends.

V is TRBV12-3 or TRBV12-4 and J is TRBJ1-5; D remains unclear. V lost 6 bases and J lost 0, with 12 bases in between. This CDR3 has 15 amino acids. The CDR3 spells CASRPNRNSNQPQHF. CDR3 DNA sequence: TGTGCCAGCAGACCGAACAGAAATAGCAATCAGCCCCAGCATTTT.

Only a few counts were recorded for this clonotype. The chain is built from TRBV7-9 and TRBJ2-1; unclear D gene. The CDR3 totals 17 residues. Germline V gene data show CDR1 as SEHNR and CDR2 as FQNEAQ (reference sequence). The V gene lost 1 base and the J gene lost 1 base, with 14 bases spanning the gap. The CDR3: CASSLEMQISSYNEQFF. The CDR3 DNA is TGTGCCAGCAGCTTAGAAATGCAGATATCTTCCTACAATGAGCAGTTCTTC.

V is TRBV6-4 and J is TRBJ2-2; the D gene is possibly TRBD1 (5 bases). Germline values: CDR1 MRHNA, CDR2 SNTAGT. V lost 3 bases and J lost 4, with 6 bases in between. The CDR3 spans 13 residues. The DNA of the CDR3 is TGTGCCAGCAGTGAAGGGGTCACCGGGGAGCTGTTTTTT. The encoded protein is CASSEGVTGELFF.

This clonotype has only a few counts. This sequence joins TRBV29-1 and TRBJ1-1, with D hard to call. This CDR3 contains 12 residues. The V gene's germline CDR1 is SQVTM and CDR2 ANQGSEA. Trimming cost V 6 bases and J 0 bases, with 8 bases left between them. The CDR3 here is CSVTRVNTEAFF. Written as DNA, the CDR3 is TGCAGCGTCACTCGGGTGAACACTGAAGCTTTCTTT.

This clonotype came up once. The V call is TRBV6-2 or TRBV6-3, the J call TRBJ2-1; a weak D match, TRBD2 (6 bases). Per germline, CDR1 MNHEY and CDR2 SVGEGT. CDR3 size: 12 residues. V gave up 4 bases and J gave up 15 bases, with 16 bases separating them. CDR3 protein: CASSLTVAGWFF. The CDR3 DNA follows: TGTGCCAGCAGTTTGACAGTCGCGGGATGGTTCTTC.

The chain recombines TRBV7-9 with TRBJ2-2; D is perhaps TRBD1 or TRBD2 (5 bases each). Trimming left V 5 bases short and J 7 bases short, with 17 bases between. From germline, CDR1 is SEHNR and CDR2 FQNEAQ (reference sequence). The CDR3 consists of 15 residues. For the CDR3, the DNA is TGTGCCAGCAGCCCGGGACCGATCAGGGTCGGGGAGCTGTTTTTT. Its translation: CASSPGPIRVGELFF.

This clonotype has only a few counts. The chain combines TRBV7-3 with TRBJ2-1; 7 nucleotides line up with TRBD1. V lost 4 bases and J lost 3; bases outside the gene matches: 6. The CDR3 consists of 15 residues. Germline loops: CDR1 SGHTA, CDR2 FQGTGA. In nucleotides, the CDR3 is TGTGCCAGCAGCTATAGCTGGGACAGCTACAATGAGCAGTTCTTC. Translated: CASSYSWDSYNEQFF.